This T cell receptor beta chain was captured in a study of T cell responses to AZD1222 COVID-19 vaccine (TCRdb year 2021). As for the study more broadly: AZD1222 recipients whose second dose came at about 4 weeks and those whose second dose came at about 12 weeks were combined into one group, since spike-specific TCR depth and breadth did not differ between the two schedules. A total of just over 230 trial participants underwent TCR sequencing, of whom around 200 received two doses of AZD1222 and some 26 received two doses of the MenACWY control vaccine. Trial participants were enrolled by age into subgroups of 18-55, 56-69 and 70-plus years, and 148, 28 and 57 TCR-sequenced participants, respectively, were included in these subgroups. Broader findings and caveats from the paper: Reportedly, close to half of the unique spike-specific TCRs recognized epitopes lying outside the regions that are mutated in the B.1.351 and B.1.1.7 variants. After two AZD1222 doses, both the breadth and the depth of spike-specific TCRs were significantly higher than at day 0 and than in MenACWY recipients. Vaccine-associated CD4 TCRs spanned the whole spike protein, with dominant responses in regions 160-218 and 743-854. Conclusions about previously exposed vaccinees are limited, since just a handful of AZD1222 recipients were seropositive for SARS-CoV-2 at baseline. Because no samples from the day 14 peak response were available, repertoires could be characterized only after the peak T cell response. Participants were mostly white British and included more females than males, and it was suggested by the authors that clonal diversity may have been underestimated. The 56-69-year group was small, and its depth increase did not reach significance, likely because of low power.

The CDR3 regions of human TCRbeta chains were analyzed by immunosequencing. The paper's data handling went like this. TCRs in the repertoires were compared against a reference library of SARS-CoV-2-specific TCRs that had been generated with the MIRA antigen-specificity platform. Breadth meant the fraction of unique TCRs that were SARS-CoV-2-associated, whereas depth meant the fraction of total T cells that were SARS-CoV-2-associated. Using the MIRA data, each spike-specific TCR was mapped to the spike region that the TCR reacts to and placed in a CD4 or CD8 class. Log10-transformed breadth and depth values were compared by one-way ANOVA with Sidak's multiple comparisons tests. As stored in TCRdb, this immuneACCESS dataset retains in-frame rearrangements with V and J assigned. A fraction of the clones does not appear; measured against another copy, unresolved V genes explain less than half of the discrepancy, and the remainder lacks a known reason. Clone size and the V and J calls come from that table; the DNA yielded D and trimming. The sample table holds around 190,000 clones, of which roughly 92% were seen once. The top ten clonotypes cover less than 1.5% of the sample.

The CDR3 runs 15 amino acids, cysteine and phenylalanine included. The retained sequence is limited to the CDR3, 45 bases, with the frame set at the first base. Cut back by 5 bases and 2 bases, the V and J ends lie 15 bases apart. CDR1 and CDR2 (SGHTA, FQGNSA) derive from the germline V gene. Note on this clone: It lacks a known antigen. Per-base quality was not reported, and no clone a single base away is much larger than it.

In the paper's terms, the time point label means: baseline before first vaccination. The vaccinee samples were drawn from two UK trials, COV001 and COV002, one of which was a single-blind randomized controlled phase 2/3 trial testing AZD1222 (ChAdOx1 nCoV-19) in healthy adults. For TCRbeta chain sequencing, PBMC samples were collected from trial participants at day 0 and at day 28 after the second dose. This clonotype was sampled from an adult in good health. This sequence uses TRBV7-2 and TRBJ2-5; 6 matching bases give a weak D call of TRBD2. The starting material was peripheral blood, obtained on day 0 of AZD1222 vaccination. The nucleotides are TGTGCCAGCAGCACCCGACTAGTAAAACAAGAGACCCAGTACTTC. Translated, this is CASSTRLVKQETQYF.